The 27 T cell receptor beta chains below all came from one sample that was sequenced in a study of T cell clusters in autoimmune cytopenias. Multiplex touch-down PCR amplified TRB using TRB-A and TRB-B pools in one tube. From its re-call of the multiplex PCR reads, TCRdb lists each CDR3 protein once, without DNA. The sample table sets out 9,000 to 15,000 distinct CDR3 sequences. TRB amplification used approximately 250 ng of peripheral blood genomic DNA. This sample also belongs to another study, concerning T cell repertoires in aging, cancer and after chemotherapy.

Sequenced: peripheral blood. Receptors were obtained from a human donor in good health.

The V gene is TRBV27, the J gene TRBJ1-6; with no DNA, the TCRdb D assignment of TRBD1 cannot be verified. CDR3 length: 14 amino acids. The V gene's germline CDR1 is MNHEY and CDR2 SMNVEV (reference sequence). CDR3 in amino acids: CASSWRQGVSPLHF.

The chain uses TRBV12-3 or TRBV12-4 and TRBJ2-5. This CDR3 contains 13 residues. CDR3 sequence reads: CASSLGSQETQYF.

Considering frequency, this clonotype is medium-sized. J is TRBJ2-1 and V is TRBV11-1; without DNA, the TCRdb call of TRBD2 cannot be checked. This CDR3 is 16 amino acids long. Per the germline V gene, CDR1 is SGHAT and CDR2 is FQDESV (reference sequence). CDR3 loop: CASSPGGTSGYNEQFF.

The rearrangement joins TRBV12-3 or TRBV12-4 to TRBJ1-5. This CDR3 has 13 residues. The CDR3 is CASTRGENQPQHF.

By frequency, this clonotype registers medium-sized. This sequence joins TRBV19 and TRBJ2-2. CDR3 length: 13 residues. Germline V CDR1 and CDR2: LNHDA, SQIVND (reference sequence). This CDR3 is CASSIVDTGELFF.

Frequency places this clonotype as medium-sized. The chain is built from TRBV5-5 and TRBJ2-3; TCRdb's D gene call, TRBD2, goes unchecked for lack of DNA. This CDR3 comprises 15 residues. Per germline, CDR1 SGHKS and CDR2 YYEKEE (reference sequence). CDR3 sequence reads: CASSLSGTSGDTQYF. Looking up the rest from reference TRBV5-5 and TRBJ2-3 gives the full variable domain: DAGVTQSPTHLIKTRGQQVTLRCSPISGHKSVSWYQQVLGQGPQFIFQYYEKEERGRGNFPDRFSARQFPNYSSELNVNALLLGDSALYLCASSLSGTSGDTQYFGPGTRLTVL.

The chain links TRBV11-2 to TRBJ1-1; TCRdb outputs TRBD1, but without DNA this stays unchecked. Germline V gene data show CDR1 as SGHAT and CDR2 as FQNNGV. The CDR3 totals 18 residues. The CDR3 protein is CASRSITGPNSGDTEAFF.

According to its frequency, this clonotype is medium-sized. The chain has TRBV11-3 and TRBJ2-7; TCRdb lists TRBD1, though no DNA is available to test this call. The CDR3 is 15 residues long. Per germline, CDR1 SGHNT and CDR2 YENEEA. The chain's CDR3 is CASSSGRDRDYEQYF.

Considering frequency, this clonotype is medium-sized. The chain links TRBV11-3 to TRBJ2-1. The germline gives CDR1 SGHNT, CDR2 YENEEA. This CDR3 contains 12 residues. The CDR3 sequence: CASSLAGNEQFF.

The chain combines TRBV11-3 with TRBJ1-2. Germline V gene lookup returns CDR1 SGHNT and CDR2 YENEEA. The CDR3 contains 14 residues. CDR3 loop: CASSLGASLYGYTF.

The V and J genes are TRBV19 and TRBJ2-1; no DNA is available, so the TRBD1 call from TCRdb remains unchecked. The CDR3 sequence is 14 residues long. Germline CDR1 is LNHDA and CDR2 is SQIVND (reference sequence). The CDR3 protein is CASSPTGPGNEQFF.

The chain joins TRBV29-1 to TRBJ1-5; TCRdb's D call of TRBD1 is untestable without DNA. CDR1 is SQVTM, CDR2 ANQGSEA, per germline. The CDR3 spans 17 residues. The CDR3 is CSSLFGFPGTVIRPQHF.

This sequence joins TRBV7-6 and TRBJ2-2; TCRdb gives TRBD2 as the D gene, but with no DNA this cannot be confirmed. The CDR3 loop spans 14 amino acids. CDR1 SGHVS and CDR2 FNYEAQ come from the germline V gene. The CDR3 sequence: CASKRGDASGELFF.

The rearrangement joins TRBV19 to TRBJ2-3. CDR1 LNHDA and CDR2 SQIVND come from the germline V gene (reference sequence). This CDR3 comprises 15 residues. CDR3 in amino acids: CASSLQHGYTDTQYF.

The chain joins TRBV5-1 to TRBJ2-7; lacking DNA, the TRBD1 call made by TCRdb goes unchecked. The CDR3 totals 13 residues. Per germline, CDR1 SGHRS and CDR2 YFSETQ. CDR3 in amino acids: CASSLDDSYEQYF.

The rearrangement joins TRBV19 to TRBJ2-1; TCRdb returns TRBD2, unconfirmable since there is no DNA. The germline CDR1 and CDR2 sequences are LNHDA and SQIVND (reference sequence). This CDR3 contains 14 residues. CDR3 in amino acids: CAWSVLAGTNEQFF. Filled out from reference TRBV19 and TRBJ2-1, the complete variable domain reads DGGITQSPKYLFRKEGQNVTLSCEQNLNHDAMYWYRQDPGQGLRLIYYSQIVNDFQKGDIAEGYSVSREKKESFPLTVTSAQKNPTAFYLCAWSVLAGTNEQFFGPGTRLTVL.

The chain combines TRBV12-3 or TRBV12-4 with TRBJ1-1; the TCRdb D gene call, TRBD1, has no DNA to confirm it. This CDR3 is 15 amino acids long. CDR3 in amino acids: CASSDKGVMNTEAFF.

The CDR3 spells CASSPGGSGNTIYF. The V call is TRBV18, the J call TRBJ1-3. The CDR3 covers 14 residues. The germline V gene encodes CDR1 KGHSH and CDR2 LQKENI.

This chain links TRBV27 with TRBJ2-2. The CDR3 runs 14 residues. From germline, CDR1 is MNHEY and CDR2 SMNVEV (reference sequence). This CDR3 reads CASSLNGLLRELFF.

The V gene is TRBV6-1, the J gene TRBJ2-7; as DNA is missing, the TRBD1 call by TCRdb cannot be tested. This CDR3 comprises 17 residues. The germline V gene has CDR1 MNHNS and CDR2 SASEGT. The CDR3 sequence is CASSEEGGTGRRNEQYF.

J is TRBJ1-5 and V is TRBV19. From germline, CDR1 is LNHDA and CDR2 SQIVND (reference sequence). The CDR3 is 12 residues long. CDR3 sequence reads: CASSGVGMPQHF.

This chain connects TRBV11-1 to TRBJ1-2; TCRdb's D call, TRBD1, is unchecked because there is no DNA. The CDR3 has 15 residues. Germline CDR1 and CDR2: SGHAT and FQDESV (reference sequence). The CDR3: CASSLEGGGNYGYTF.

This chain connects TRBV5-4 to TRBJ2-1; lacking DNA, the TRBD2 call made by TCRdb goes unchecked. Germline V lookup: CDR1 SGHNT, CDR2 YYREEE (reference sequence). The CDR3 spans 15 residues. The CDR3 is CASSPDRSSYNEQFF.

The chain is built from TRBV30 and TRBJ1-2. CDR3 length: 14 amino acids. Germline CDR1 is GTSNPN and CDR2 is SVGIG (reference sequence). The CDR3 loop is CACHTEEGIYGYTF.

The V and J genes are TRBV6-4 and TRBJ2-7. This CDR3 has 13 residues. Germline CDR1 and CDR2: MRHNA and SNTAGT. CDR3 amino acids: CASSICSVYEQYF.

This clonotype shows up as medium-sized by frequency. The V call is TRBV29-1, the J call TRBJ1-4. The CDR3 runs 12 residues. CDR1 is SQVTM, CDR2 ANQGSEA, per germline. CDR3: CSVEDVNEKLFF. The entire variable domain, with the rest obtained from reference TRBV29-1 and TRBJ1-4, is as follows: SAVISQKPSRDICQRGTSLTIQCQVDSQVTMMFWYRQQPGQSLTLIATANQGSEATYESGFVIDKFPISRPNLTFSTLTVSNMSPEDSSIYLCSVEDVNEKLFFGSGTQLSVL.

In terms of frequency, this clonotype is medium-sized. The chain links TRBV19 to TRBJ2-3; the D call from TCRdb, TRBD1, cannot be confirmed without DNA. The CDR3 has 13 residues. CDR1 is LNHDA and CDR2 is SQIVND in the germline V gene (reference sequence). The CDR3 sequence is CATSGSGRDTQYF.